A selection of T cell receptor beta chains follows, all from one sample in a study of blood T cell repertoires in COVID-19. Clones were read by immunoSEQ multiplex PCR, and TCRdb kept only the in-frame ones, dropping some. The sample contains 15,000 to 20,000 clones, around 86% of which appear only once. The sample comprised peripheral blood. These receptors all stem from a human donor with active COVID-19. The donor label of this sample is uncertain. Each CDR3 is given with its conserved first and last residue. D genes are given only for firm matches. Part of the rows lack a size; the others show once, few, many or a class for expanded clones.

D: TRBD2; size: NA; J: TRBJ2-5; V: TRBV6-5; DNA: TGTGCCAGCAGTTACGTAGCGGGGGGGCCCCAAGAGACCCAGTACTTC; CDR3: CASSYVAGGPQETQYF
D: NA; size: NA; J: TRBJ2-1; V: TRBV5-1; DNA: TGCGCCAGCAGCTTCTCCGGGAATGAGCAGTTCTTC; CDR3: CASSFSGNEQFF
D: NA; size: NA; J: TRBJ1-1; V: TRBV3-1/TRBV3-2; DNA: TGTGCCAGCAGCCTCGGCAGGGGGAACACTGAAGCTTTCTTT; CDR3: CASSLGRGNTEAFF
D: TRBD2; size: NA; J: TRBJ2-7; V: TRBV2; DNA: TGTGCCAGCAGAGCGGCGGGGGGGCACAACGAGCAGTACTTC; CDR3: CASRAAGGHNEQYF
D: TRBD1; size: NA; J: TRBJ1-3; V: TRBV11-2; DNA: TGTGCCAGCAGCATAACCGGGACAGGGGTGGCTGGAAACACCATATATTTT; CDR3: CASSITGTGVAGNTIYF
D: NA; size: few; J: TRBJ1-1; V: TRBV5-8; DNA: TGTGCCAGCAGCCGAATAATGGGACTTACGAACACTGAAGCTTTCTTT; CDR3: CASSRIMGLTNTEAFF
D: TRBD2; size: NA; J: TRBJ2-1; V: TRBV2; DNA: TGTGCCAGCAGTGAAGCGGGTCGGGGGGGGTACAATGAGCAGTTCTTC; CDR3: CASSEAGRGGYNEQFF
D: NA; size: NA; J: TRBJ1-2; V: TRBV10-3; DNA: TGTGCCATCAGTGAGCAGGGGTATGGCTACACCTTC; CDR3: CAISEQGYGYTF
D: NA; size: once; J: TRBJ2-1; V: TRBV6-5; DNA: TGTGCCAGCAGTTATTCTAGCAACTCCTACAATGAGCAGTTCTTC; CDR3: CASSYSSNSYNEQFF
D: TRBD1; size: once; J: TRBJ2-3; V: TRBV7-3; DNA: TGTGCCAGCAGTCCGCGACAGGGCAGTACAGATACGCAGTATTTT; CDR3: CASSPRQGSTDTQYF
D: NA; size: NA; J: TRBJ2-1; V: TRBV14; DNA: TGTGCCAGCAGCAAAAACGGGGAAAGTGAGCAGTTCTTC; CDR3: CASSKNGESEQFF
D: TRBD2; size: NA; J: TRBJ2-7; V: TRBV20-1; DNA: TGCAGTGCCACGGGGGGGGGCGAGCAGTACTTC; CDR3: CSATGGGEQYF
D: TRBD2; size: NA; J: TRBJ2-1; V: TRBV7-3; DNA: TGTGCCAGCAGCCCGCGCGGGGGGTCTCTCTCCTACAATGAGCAGTTCTTC; CDR3: CASSPRGGSLSYNEQFF
D: NA; size: NA; J: TRBJ2-7; V: TRBV27; DNA: TGTGCCAGCAGTTTTGGCCAATCCTACGAGCAGTACTTC; CDR3: CASSFGQSYEQYF
D: TRBD1; size: NA; J: TRBJ2-1; V: TRBV27; DNA: TGTGCCAGCAGTCTCTACGGACAGGGAAGCTACAATGAGCAGTTCTTC; CDR3: CASSLYGQGSYNEQFF
D: TRBD2; size: once; J: TRBJ2-1; V: TRBV4-2; DNA: TGTGCCAGCAGCCTCCAAGCTAGCGGGGGACCTTCCTACAATGAGCAGTTCTTC; CDR3: CASSLQASGGPSYNEQFF
D: NA; size: NA; J: TRBJ2-6; V: TRBV5-1; DNA: TGCGCCAGCAAAAACAGGACTGGGGCCAACGTCCTGACTTTC; CDR3: CASKNRTGANVLTF
D: NA; size: NA; J: TRBJ1-2; V: TRBV7-9; DNA: TGTGCCAGCAGCCCACGGGACACAGGATCGACTGCCTATGGCTACACCTTC; CDR3: CASSPRDTGSTAYGYTF
D: TRBD1; size: NA; J: TRBJ1-2; V: TRBV6-5; DNA: TGTGCCAGCAGCCTCAGGGGGCTGAATGGCTACACCTTC; CDR3: CASSLRGLNGYTF
D: NA; size: once; J: TRBJ2-1; V: TRBV6-4; DNA: TGTGCCAGCAGTGATTCGTACAGGCTCCCCATCAATGAGCAGTTCTTC; CDR3: CASSDSYRLPINEQFF